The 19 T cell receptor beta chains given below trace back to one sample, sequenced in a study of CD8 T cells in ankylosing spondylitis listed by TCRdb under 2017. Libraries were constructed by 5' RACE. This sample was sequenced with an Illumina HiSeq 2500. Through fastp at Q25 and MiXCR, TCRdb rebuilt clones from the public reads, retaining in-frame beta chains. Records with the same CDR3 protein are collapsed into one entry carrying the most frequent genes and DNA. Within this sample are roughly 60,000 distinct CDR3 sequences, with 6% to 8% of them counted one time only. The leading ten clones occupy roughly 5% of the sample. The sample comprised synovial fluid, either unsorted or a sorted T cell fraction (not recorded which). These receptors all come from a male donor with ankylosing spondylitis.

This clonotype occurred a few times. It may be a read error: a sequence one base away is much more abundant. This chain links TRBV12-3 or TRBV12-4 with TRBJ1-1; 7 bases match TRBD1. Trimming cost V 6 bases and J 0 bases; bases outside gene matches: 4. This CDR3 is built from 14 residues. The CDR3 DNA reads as TGTGCCAGCAGGTTGACAGGGATGAACACTGAAGCTTTCTTT. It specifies CASRLTGMNTEAFF.

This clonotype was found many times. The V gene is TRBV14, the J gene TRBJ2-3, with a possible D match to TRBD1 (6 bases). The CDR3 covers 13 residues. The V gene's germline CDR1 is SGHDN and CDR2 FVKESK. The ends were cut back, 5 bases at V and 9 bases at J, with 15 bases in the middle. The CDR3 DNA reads TGTGCCAGCAGCTGGAATGGGGGCAGCACGCAGTATTTT. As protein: CASSWNGGSTQYF.

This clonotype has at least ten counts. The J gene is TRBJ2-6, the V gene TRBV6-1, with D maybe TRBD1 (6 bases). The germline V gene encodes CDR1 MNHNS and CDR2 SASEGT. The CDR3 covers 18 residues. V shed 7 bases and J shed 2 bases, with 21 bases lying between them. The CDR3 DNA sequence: TGTGCCAGCACCGCACCTAACACAGGGCTCCCTGGGGCCAACGTCCTGACTTTC. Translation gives CASTAPNTGLPGANVLTF.

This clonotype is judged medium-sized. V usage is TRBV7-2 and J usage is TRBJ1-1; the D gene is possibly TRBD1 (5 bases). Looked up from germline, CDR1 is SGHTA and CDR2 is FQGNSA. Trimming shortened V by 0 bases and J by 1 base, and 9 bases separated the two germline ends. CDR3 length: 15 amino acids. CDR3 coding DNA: TGTGCCAGCAGCTTAGCAAAGACAGCGAACACTGAAGCTTTCTTT. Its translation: CASSLAKTANTEAFF.

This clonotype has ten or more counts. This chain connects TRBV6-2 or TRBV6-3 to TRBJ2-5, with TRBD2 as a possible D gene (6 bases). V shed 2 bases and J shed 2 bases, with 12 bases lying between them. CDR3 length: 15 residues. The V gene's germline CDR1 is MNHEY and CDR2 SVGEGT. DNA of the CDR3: TGTGCCAGCAGTTACGGGCGGGGATGGCAAGAGACCCAGTACTTC. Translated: CASSYGRGWQETQYF.

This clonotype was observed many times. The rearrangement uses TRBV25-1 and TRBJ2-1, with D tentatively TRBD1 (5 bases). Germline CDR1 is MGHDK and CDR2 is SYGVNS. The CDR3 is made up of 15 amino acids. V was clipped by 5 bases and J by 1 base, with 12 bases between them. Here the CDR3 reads CASSPREESYNEQFF. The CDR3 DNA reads TGTGCCAGCAGTCCCAGGGAAGAGTCCTACAATGAGCAGTTCTTC.

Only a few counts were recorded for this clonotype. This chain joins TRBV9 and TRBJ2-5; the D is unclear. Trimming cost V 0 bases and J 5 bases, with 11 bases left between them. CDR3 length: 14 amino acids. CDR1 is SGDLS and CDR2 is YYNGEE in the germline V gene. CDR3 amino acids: CASSVGSTVETQYF. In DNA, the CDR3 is TGTGCCAGCAGCGTAGGTAGTACGGTGGAGACCCAGTACTTC.

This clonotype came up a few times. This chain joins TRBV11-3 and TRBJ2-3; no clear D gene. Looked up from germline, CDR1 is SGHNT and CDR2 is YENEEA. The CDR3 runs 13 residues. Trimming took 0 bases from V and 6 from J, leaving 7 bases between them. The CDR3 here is CASSLDPADTQYF. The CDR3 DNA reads TGTGCCAGCAGCTTAGATCCGGCCGATACGCAGTATTTT. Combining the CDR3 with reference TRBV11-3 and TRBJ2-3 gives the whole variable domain EAGVVQSPRYKIIEKKQPVAFWCNPISGHNTLYWYLQNLGQGPELLIRYENEEAVDDSQLPKDRFSAERLKGVDSTLKIQPAELGDSAVYLCASSLDPADTQYFGPGTRLTVL.

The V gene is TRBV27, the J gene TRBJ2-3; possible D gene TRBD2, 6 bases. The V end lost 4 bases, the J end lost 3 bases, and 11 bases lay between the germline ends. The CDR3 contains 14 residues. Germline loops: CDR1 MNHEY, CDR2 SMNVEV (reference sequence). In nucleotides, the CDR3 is TGTGCCAGCAGTTCAAGACTAGGAACAGATACGCAGTATTTT. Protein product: CASSSRLGTDTQYF.

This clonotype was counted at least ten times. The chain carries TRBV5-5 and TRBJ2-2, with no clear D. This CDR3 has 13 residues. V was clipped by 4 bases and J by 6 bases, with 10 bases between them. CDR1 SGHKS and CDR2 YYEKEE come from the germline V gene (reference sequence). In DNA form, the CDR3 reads TGTGCCAGCAGCCATCCCGTGGCCGGGGAGCTGTTTTTT. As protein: CASSHPVAGELFF. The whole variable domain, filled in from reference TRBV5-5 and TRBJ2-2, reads DAGVTQSPTHLIKTRGQQVTLRCSPISGHKSVSWYQQVLGQGPQFIFQYYEKEERGRGNFPDRFSARQFPNYSSELNVNALLLGDSALYLCASSHPVAGELFFGEGSRLTVL.

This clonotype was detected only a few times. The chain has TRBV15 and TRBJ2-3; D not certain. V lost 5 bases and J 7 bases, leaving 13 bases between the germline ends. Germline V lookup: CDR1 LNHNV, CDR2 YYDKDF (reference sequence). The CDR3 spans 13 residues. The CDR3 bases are TGTGCCACCAGCGGCGGCGAGACCCATACGCAGTATTTT. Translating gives CATSGGETHTQYF.

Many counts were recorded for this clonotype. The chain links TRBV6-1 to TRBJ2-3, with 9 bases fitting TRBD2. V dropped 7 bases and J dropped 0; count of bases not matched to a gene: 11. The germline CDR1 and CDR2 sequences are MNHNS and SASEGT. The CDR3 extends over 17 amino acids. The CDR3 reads CASTLTAGGMSTDTQYF. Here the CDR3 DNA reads TGTGCCAGCACCCTAACGGCGGGGGGGATGAGCACAGATACGCAGTATTTT.

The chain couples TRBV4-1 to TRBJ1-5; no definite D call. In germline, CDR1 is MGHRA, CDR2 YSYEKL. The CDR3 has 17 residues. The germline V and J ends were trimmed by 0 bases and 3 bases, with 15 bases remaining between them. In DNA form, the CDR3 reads TGCGCCAGCAGCCAAGATTTCGGCCGGGTTCTCAATCAGCCCCAGCATTTT. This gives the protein CASSQDFGRVLNQPQHF.

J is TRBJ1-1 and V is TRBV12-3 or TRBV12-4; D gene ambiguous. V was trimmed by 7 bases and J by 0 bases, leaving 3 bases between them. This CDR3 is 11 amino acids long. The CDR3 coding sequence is TGTGCCAGCATACTGAACACTGAAGCTTTCTTT. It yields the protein CASILNTEAFF.

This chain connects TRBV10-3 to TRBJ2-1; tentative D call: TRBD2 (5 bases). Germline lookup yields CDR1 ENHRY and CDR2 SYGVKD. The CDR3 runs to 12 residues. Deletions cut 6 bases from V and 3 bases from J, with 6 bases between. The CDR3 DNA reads TGTGCCATCAGCGGGGACTACAATGAGCAGTTCTTC. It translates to CAISGDYNEQFF.

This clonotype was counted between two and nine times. In DNA form, the CDR3 reads TGTGCCAGCAGCTTGGCGACAGGGGGCATCGACAATGAGCAGTTCTTC. The encoded protein is CASSLATGGIDNEQFF. The chain uses TRBV7-9 and TRBJ2-1, with 10 nucleotides matching TRBD1. Per the germline V gene, CDR1 is SEHNR and CDR2 is FQNEAQ (reference sequence). The trim removed 3 bases at V and 5 bases at J, leaving 7 bases unmatched. The CDR3 covers 16 residues. The complete variable domain, with remaining parts taken from reference TRBV7-9 and TRBJ2-1, reads DTGVSQNPRHKITKRGQNVTFRCDPISEHNRLYWYRQTLGQGPEFLTYFQNEAQLEKSRLLSDRFSAERPKGSFSTLEIQRTEQGDSAMYLCASSLATGGIDNEQFFGPGTRLTVL.

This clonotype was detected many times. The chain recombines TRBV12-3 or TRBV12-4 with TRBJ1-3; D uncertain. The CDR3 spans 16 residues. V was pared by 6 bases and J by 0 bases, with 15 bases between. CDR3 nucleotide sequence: TGTGCCAGCAGCCCCCGGAGTTCGGTCTCTGGAAACACCATATATTTT. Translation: CASSPRSSVSGNTIYF.

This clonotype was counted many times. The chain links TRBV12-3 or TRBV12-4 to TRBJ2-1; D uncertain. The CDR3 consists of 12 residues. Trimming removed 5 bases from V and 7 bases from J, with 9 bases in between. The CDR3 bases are TGTGCCAGCAGTACCCGGAAGAATGAGCAGTTCTTC. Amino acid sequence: CASSTRKNEQFF.

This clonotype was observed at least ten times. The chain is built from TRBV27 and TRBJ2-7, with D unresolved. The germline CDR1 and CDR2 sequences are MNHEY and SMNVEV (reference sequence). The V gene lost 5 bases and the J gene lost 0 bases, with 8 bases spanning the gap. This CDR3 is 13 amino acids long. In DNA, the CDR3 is TGTGCCAGCAGTAGGCAGGTCTCCTACGAGCAGTACTTC. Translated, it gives CASSRQVSYEQYF.